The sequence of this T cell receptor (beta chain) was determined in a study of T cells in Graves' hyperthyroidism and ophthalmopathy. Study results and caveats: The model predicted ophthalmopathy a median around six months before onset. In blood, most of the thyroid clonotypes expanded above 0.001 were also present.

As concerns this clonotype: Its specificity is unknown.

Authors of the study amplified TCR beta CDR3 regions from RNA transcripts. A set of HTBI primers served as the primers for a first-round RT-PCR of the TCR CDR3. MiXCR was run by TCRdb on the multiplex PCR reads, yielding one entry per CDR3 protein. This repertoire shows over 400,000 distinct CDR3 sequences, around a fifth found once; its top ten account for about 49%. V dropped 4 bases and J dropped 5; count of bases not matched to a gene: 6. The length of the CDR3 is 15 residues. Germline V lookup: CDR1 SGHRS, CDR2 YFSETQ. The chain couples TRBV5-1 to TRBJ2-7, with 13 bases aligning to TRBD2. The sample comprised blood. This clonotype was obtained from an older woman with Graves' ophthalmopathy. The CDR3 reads CASSRTSGSIDEQYF. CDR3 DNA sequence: TGCGCCAGCAGCCGGACTAGCGGGAGTATCGACGAGCAGTACTTC.